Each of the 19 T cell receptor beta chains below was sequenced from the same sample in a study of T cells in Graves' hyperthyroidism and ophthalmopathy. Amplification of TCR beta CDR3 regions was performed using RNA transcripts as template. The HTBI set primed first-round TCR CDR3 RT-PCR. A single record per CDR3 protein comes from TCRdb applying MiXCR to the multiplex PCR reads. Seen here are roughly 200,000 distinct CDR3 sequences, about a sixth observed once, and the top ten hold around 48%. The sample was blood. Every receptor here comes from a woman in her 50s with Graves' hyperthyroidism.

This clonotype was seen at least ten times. CDR3 region: CSASDRGAKNIQYF. CDR3 nucleotide sequence: TGCAGTGCTAGCGACAGGGGAGCCAAAAACATTCAGTACTTC. V usage is TRBV20-1 and J usage is TRBJ2-4, with 8 bases lining up with TRBD1. The CDR3 has 14 amino acids. The junction had 1 base not matched to a gene; V was cut back by 3 bases and J by 0 bases. Germline V gene sequence: CDR1 DFQATT, CDR2 SNEGSKA (reference sequence).

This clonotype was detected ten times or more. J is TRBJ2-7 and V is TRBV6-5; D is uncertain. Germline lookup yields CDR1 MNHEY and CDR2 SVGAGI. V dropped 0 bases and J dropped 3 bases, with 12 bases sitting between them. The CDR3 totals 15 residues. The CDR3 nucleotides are TGTGCCAGCAGTTACTCGACGGTCTCACGCTACGAGCAGTACTTC. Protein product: CASSYSTVSRYEQYF.

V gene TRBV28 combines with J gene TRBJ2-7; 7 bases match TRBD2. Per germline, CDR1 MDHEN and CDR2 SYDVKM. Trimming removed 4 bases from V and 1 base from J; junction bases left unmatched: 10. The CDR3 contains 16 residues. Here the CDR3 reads CASSSGGSTRSYEQYF. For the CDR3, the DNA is TGTGCCAGCAGTTCGGGCGGGAGTACGCGATCCTACGAGCAGTACTTC.

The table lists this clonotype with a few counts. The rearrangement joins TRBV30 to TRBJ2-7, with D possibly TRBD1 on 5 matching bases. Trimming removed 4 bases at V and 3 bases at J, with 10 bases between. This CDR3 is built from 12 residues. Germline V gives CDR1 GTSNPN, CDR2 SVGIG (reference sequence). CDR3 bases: TGTGCCTGGAATAGGGGCAGCTACGAGCAGTACTTC. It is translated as CAWNRGSYEQYF.

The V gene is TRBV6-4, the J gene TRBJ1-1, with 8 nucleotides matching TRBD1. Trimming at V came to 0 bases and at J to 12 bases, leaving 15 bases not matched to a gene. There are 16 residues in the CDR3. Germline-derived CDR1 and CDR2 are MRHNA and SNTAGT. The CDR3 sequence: CASSDSNKAGDRRTFF. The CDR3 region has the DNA TGTGCCAGCAGTGACTCGAATAAGGCGGGGGACAGGCGAACTTTCTTT.

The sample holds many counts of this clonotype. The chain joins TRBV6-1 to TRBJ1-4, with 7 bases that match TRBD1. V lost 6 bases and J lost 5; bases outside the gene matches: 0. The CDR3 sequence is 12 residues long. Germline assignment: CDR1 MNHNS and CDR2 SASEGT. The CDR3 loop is CASRTGNEKLFF. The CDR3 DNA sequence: TGTGCCAGCAGGACAGGGAATGAAAAACTGTTTTTT.

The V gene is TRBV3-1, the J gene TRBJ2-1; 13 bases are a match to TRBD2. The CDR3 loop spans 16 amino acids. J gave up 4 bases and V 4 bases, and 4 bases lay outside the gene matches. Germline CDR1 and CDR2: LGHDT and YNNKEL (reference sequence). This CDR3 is CASSPLTSGRYNEQFF. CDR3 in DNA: TGTGCCAGCAGCCCGTTGACTAGCGGGAGGTACAATGAGCAGTTCTTC.

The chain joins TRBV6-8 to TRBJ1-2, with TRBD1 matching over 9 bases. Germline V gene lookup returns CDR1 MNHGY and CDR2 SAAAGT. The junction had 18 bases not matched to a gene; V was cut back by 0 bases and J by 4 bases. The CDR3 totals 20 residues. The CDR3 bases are TGTGCCAGCAGTTACTCGAACTTCTTCCGACAGGGGGTAACTAGCTATGGCTACACCTTC. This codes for CASSYSNFFRQGVTSYGYTF.

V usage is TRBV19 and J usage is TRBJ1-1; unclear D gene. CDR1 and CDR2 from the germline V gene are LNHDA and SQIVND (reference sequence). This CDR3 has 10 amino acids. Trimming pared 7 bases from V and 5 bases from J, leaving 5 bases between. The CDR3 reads CASKSTEAFF. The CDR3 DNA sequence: TGTGCCAGTAAAAGTACTGAAGCTTTCTTT.

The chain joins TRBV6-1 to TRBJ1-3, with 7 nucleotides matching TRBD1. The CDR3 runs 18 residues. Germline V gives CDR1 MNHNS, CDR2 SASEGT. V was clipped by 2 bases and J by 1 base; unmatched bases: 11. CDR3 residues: CASSEIIGDSLSGNTIYF. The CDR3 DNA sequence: TGTGCCAGCAGTGAAATTATTGGGGACAGCCTGTCTGGAAACACCATATATTTT.

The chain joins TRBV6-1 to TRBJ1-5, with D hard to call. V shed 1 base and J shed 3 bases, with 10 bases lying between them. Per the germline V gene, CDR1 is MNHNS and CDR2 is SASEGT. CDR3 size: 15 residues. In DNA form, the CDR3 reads TGTGCCAGCAGTGAAGGGTCGGAGAACAATCAGCCCCAGCATTTT. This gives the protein CASSEGSENNQPQHF.

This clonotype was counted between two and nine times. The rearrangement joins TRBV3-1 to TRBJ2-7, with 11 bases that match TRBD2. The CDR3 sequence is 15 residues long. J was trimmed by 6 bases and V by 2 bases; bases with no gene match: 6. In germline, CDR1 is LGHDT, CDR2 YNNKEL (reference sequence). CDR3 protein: CASSQIAGGPGEQYF. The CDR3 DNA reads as TGTGCCAGCAGCCAAATAGCGGGAGGGCCGGGCGAGCAGTACTTC.

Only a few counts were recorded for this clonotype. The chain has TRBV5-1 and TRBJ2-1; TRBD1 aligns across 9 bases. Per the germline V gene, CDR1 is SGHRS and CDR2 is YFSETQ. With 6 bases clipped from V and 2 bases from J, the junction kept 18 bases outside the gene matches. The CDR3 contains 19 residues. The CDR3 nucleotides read TGCGCCAGCACCCGTGGGACAGGGATGCTCATGGGTACCTACAATGAGCAGTTCTTC. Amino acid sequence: CASTRGTGMLMGTYNEQFF. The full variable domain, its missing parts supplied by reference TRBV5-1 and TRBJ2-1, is KAGVTQTPRYLIKTRGQQVTLSCSPISGHRSVSWYQQTPGQGLQFLFEYFSETQRNKGNFPGRFSGRQFSNSRSEMNVSTLELGDSALYLCASTRGTGMLMGTYNEQFFGPGTRLTVL.

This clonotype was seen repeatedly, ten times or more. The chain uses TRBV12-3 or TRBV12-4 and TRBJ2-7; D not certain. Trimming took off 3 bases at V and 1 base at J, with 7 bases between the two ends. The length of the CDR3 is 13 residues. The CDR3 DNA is TGTGCCAGCAGTTTCCCGGGTTCCTACGAGCAGTACTTC. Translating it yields CASSFPGSYEQYF.

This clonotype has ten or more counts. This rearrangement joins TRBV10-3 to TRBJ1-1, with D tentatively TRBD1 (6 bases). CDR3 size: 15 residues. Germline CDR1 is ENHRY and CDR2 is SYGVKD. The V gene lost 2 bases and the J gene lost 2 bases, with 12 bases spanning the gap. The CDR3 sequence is CAISEATGTNTEAFF. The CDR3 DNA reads TGTGCCATCAGTGAGGCAACAGGGACAAACACTGAAGCTTTCTTT.

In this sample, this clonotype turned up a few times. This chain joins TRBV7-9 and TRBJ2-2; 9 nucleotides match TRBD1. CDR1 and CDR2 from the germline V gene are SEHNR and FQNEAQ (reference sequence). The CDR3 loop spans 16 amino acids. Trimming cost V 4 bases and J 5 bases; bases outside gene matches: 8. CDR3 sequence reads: CASSYGTGIRTGELFF. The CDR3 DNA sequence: TGTGCCAGCAGCTACGGGACAGGGATAAGGACCGGGGAGCTGTTTTTT. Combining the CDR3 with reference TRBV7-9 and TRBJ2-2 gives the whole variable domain DTGVSQNPRHKITKRGQNVTFRCDPISEHNRLYWYRQTLGQGPEFLTYFQNEAQLEKSRLLSDRFSAERPKGSFSTLEIQRTEQGDSAMYLCASSYGTGIRTGELFFGEGSRLTVL.

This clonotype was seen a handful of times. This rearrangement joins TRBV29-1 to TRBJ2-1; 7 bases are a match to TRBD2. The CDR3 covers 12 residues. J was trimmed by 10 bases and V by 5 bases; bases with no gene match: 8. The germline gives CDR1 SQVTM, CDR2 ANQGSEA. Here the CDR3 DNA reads TGCAGCGTTAGGCGGGGAGGGACCGAGCAGTTCTTC. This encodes CSVRRGGTEQFF.

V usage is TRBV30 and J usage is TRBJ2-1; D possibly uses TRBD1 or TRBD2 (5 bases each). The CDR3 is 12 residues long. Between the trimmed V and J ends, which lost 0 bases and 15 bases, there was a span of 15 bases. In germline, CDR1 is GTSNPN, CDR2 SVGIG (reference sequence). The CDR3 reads CAWSVLGGSGFF. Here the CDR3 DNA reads TGTGCCTGGAGTGTACTTGGGGGATCGGGGTTCTTC.

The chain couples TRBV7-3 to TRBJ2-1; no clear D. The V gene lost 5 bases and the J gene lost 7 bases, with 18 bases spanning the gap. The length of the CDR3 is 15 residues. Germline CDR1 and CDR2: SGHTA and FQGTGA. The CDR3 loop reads CASSTNAPPGNEQFF. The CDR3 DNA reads TGTGCCAGCAGCACCAACGCGCCGCCCGGGAATGAGCAGTTCTTC.